This T cell receptor (beta chain) was recovered during a study of T cells after posttransplantation cyclophosphamide. TCRdb keeps only in-frame clones here, not all; method: immunoSEQ multiplex PCR. The sample contains tens of thousands of clones, around 73% of which appear only once. Remarks on this clone: Its antigen is unknown.

Findings and caveats of the study: Blood and skin or GI T cell repertoires showed limited TRB overlap. TRB clonality was highly associated with recipient CMV seropositivity and reactivation.

The CDR3 consists of 14 residues. The germline V gene has CDR1 SGHTA and CDR2 FQGTGA. The germline V and J ends were trimmed by 4 bases and 7 bases, with 11 bases remaining between them. This related bone marrow graft donor gave peripheral blood on the day of marrow donation. This chain links TRBV7-3 with TRBJ1-6, with D hard to call. The sequence came from an older woman in good health, CMV-negative, and a related stem cell transplant donor. Source material: memory CD4+ T cells sorted from PBMCs. The DNA for the CDR3 is TGTGCCAGCAGCTCGGACGGGAGGAATTCACCCCTCCACTTT. Translation gives CASSSDGRNSPLHF.